The 28 T cell receptor beta chains below all came from one sample that was sequenced in a study of PD-L1 blockade in urothelial cancer. Profiled with immunoSEQ multiplex PCR; TCRdb holds only in-frame clones, not every one. The data contain about 44,000 clones, approximately 82% of them singletons. Source: PBMCs, taken around atezolizumab (anti-PD-L1) treatment. All receptors come from a man aged 65 to 79 with urothelial cancer.

The chain combines TRBV11-1 with TRBJ2-5; 7 bases fit TRBD1. The germline CDR1 and CDR2 sequences are SGHAT and FQDESV (reference sequence). This CDR3 spans 17 amino acids. V lost 5 bases and J lost 5; bases outside the gene matches: 17. As DNA, the CDR3 is TGTGCCAGCAGCCCCCAATCCCCGTCAGGGGGTTCGGAGACCCAGTACTTC. Translating gives CASSPQSPSGGSETQYF.

The chain employs TRBV4-1 and TRBJ2-7; 9 nucleotides line up with TRBD2. Germline lookup yields CDR1 MGHRA and CDR2 YSYEKL. Unmatched junction bases numbered 6, after V lost 5 bases and J lost 1 base. The CDR3 loop spans 15 amino acids. The CDR3: CASSLSGGLSYEQYF. CDR3 DNA: TGCGCCAGCAGCTTAAGCGGGGGGCTATCCTACGAGCAGTACTTC.

This chain joins TRBV6-1 and TRBJ2-2; 8 bases are shared with TRBD1. Germline loops: CDR1 MNHNS, CDR2 SASEGT. V gave up 9 bases and J gave up 4 bases; unmatched junction bases: 4. The length of the CDR3 is 13 residues. The CDR3: CARTGVTTGELFF. The CDR3, as DNA: TGTGCCAGGACAGGGGTTACCACCGGGGAGCTGTTTTTT.

V is TRBV28 and J is TRBJ2-1; 9 bases match TRBD1. This CDR3 spans 15 amino acids. Per the germline V gene, CDR1 is MDHEN and CDR2 is SYDVKM. Unmatched junction bases numbered 7, after V lost 5 bases and J lost 5 bases. The CDR3 sequence: CASSGQGSRNNEQFF. CDR3 bases: TGTGCCAGCAGTGGACAGGGGTCCAGGAACAATGAGCAGTTCTTC.

The gene calls are TRBV28 and TRBJ1-3; TRBD1 agrees at 7 bases. This CDR3 comprises 16 residues. Losses at the gene ends were 2 bases for V and 0 bases for J; bases not matched to a gene: 4. Germline V lookup: CDR1 MDHEN, CDR2 SYDVKM. CDR3 protein: CASSLPRQGSGNTIYF. DNA of the CDR3: TGTGCCAGCAGTTTACCCCGACAGGGCTCTGGAAACACCATATATTTT.

The CDR3 nucleotides read TGTGCCAGCCGCGGGGGTAACTATGGCTACACCTTC. The encoded protein is CASRGGNYGYTF. V gene TRBV6-5 combines with J gene TRBJ1-2, with D possibly TRBD1 on 5 matching bases. The CDR3 runs to 12 residues. V lost 8 bases to trimming and J lost 1 base, with 8 bases between them. Germline V gene data show CDR1 as MNHEY and CDR2 as SVGAGI.

This chain links TRBV11-2 with TRBJ1-2; 9 bases fit TRBD1. Germline lookup yields CDR1 SGHAT and CDR2 FQNNGV. CDR3 size: 13 residues. The V segment lost 4 bases and the J segment 7 bases; nucleotides outside the gene matches: 4. CDR3 sequence reads: CASSSDRGFGYTF. The CDR3 DNA is TGTGCCAGCAGCTCCGACAGGGGGTTTGGCTACACCTTC.

The rearrangement joins TRBV5-1 to TRBJ2-1; 8 positions agree with TRBD2. Germline assignment: CDR1 SGHRS and CDR2 YFSETQ. This CDR3 contains 14 residues. The trim removed 3 bases at V and 7 bases at J, leaving 6 bases unmatched. CDR3 in DNA: TGCGCCAGCAGCTACAGCGGGAGCGAAAATGAGCAGTTCTTC. It codes for CASSYSGSENEQFF.

J is TRBJ1-4 and V is TRBV5-5; D possibly corresponds to TRBD1 (5 bases). The CDR3 runs 15 residues. V lost 4 bases and J 8 bases, leaving 18 bases between the germline ends. CDR1 is SGHKS and CDR2 is YYEKEE in the germline V gene (reference sequence). The CDR3 sequence is CASSLYRTLGEKLFF. Written as DNA, the CDR3 is TGTGCCAGCAGCCTGTACAGGACGTTGGGGGAAAAACTGTTTTTT. Looking up the rest from reference TRBV5-5 and TRBJ1-4 gives the full variable domain: DAGVTQSPTHLIKTRGQQVTLRCSPISGHKSVSWYQQVLGQGPQFIFQYYEKEERGRGNFPDRFSARQFPNYSSELNVNALLLGDSALYLCASSLYRTLGEKLFFGSGTQLSVL.

The chain recombines TRBV9 with TRBJ2-1; 8 bases match TRBD1. This CDR3 contains 17 residues. After removal of 0 bases from V and 6 bases from J, the junction contained 11 bases not matched to a gene. Germline CDR1 and CDR2: SGDLS and YYNGEE. The CDR3 loop is CASSVAPDRGAGNEQFF. The CDR3 bases are TGTGCCAGCAGCGTAGCTCCAGACAGGGGTGCTGGCAATGAGCAGTTCTTC.

This chain links TRBV19 with TRBJ2-7, with 12 bases fitting TRBD2. The CDR3 totals 15 residues. V dropped 3 bases and J dropped 6; count of bases not matched to a gene: 6. The germline V gene encodes CDR1 LNHDA and CDR2 SQIVND (reference sequence). Here the CDR3 DNA reads TGTGCCAGTAGTATTAGGACTAGCGGGGCAGGCGAGCAGTACTTC. It yields the protein CASSIRTSGAGEQYF. The full variable domain, with the rest looked up from reference TRBV19 and TRBJ2-7, is DGGITQSPKYLFRKEGQNVTLSCEQNLNHDAMYWYRQDPGQGLRLIYYSQIVNDFQKGDIAEGYSVSREKKESFPLTVTSAQKNPTAFYLCASSIRTSGAGEQYFGPGTRLTVT.

The V and J genes are TRBV7-2 and TRBJ2-7; 12 bases are a match to TRBD2. Germline V gene data show CDR1 as SGHTA and CDR2 as FQGNSA. Trimming removed 5 bases from V and 3 bases from J; junction bases left unmatched: 5. This CDR3 contains 15 residues. The CDR3 DNA reads as TGTGCCAGCAGCGGGACTAGCGGGTTGGGCTACGAGCAGTACTTC. Protein product: CASSGTSGLGYEQYF.

This clone was picked up a small number of times. This chain joins TRBV2 and TRBJ2-2; D uncertain. CDR3 length: 13 amino acids. Looked up from germline, CDR1 is SNHLY and CDR2 is FYNNEI. The V gene lost 7 bases and the J gene lost 1 base, with 7 bases spanning the gap. CDR3 DNA: TGTGCCAGCATCCGACAGAACACCGGGGAGCTGTTTTTT. It specifies CASIRQNTGELFF.

V is TRBV11-2 and J is TRBJ2-7; 8 nucleotides align to TRBD2. Per the germline V gene, CDR1 is SGHAT and CDR2 is FQNNGV. J lost 6 bases, V lost 1 base, and 2 bases had no gene match. CDR3 length equals 13 residues. The chain's CDR3 is CASSLAGGVEQYF. CDR3 nucleotide sequence: TGTGCCAGCAGCTTAGCGGGAGGGGTCGAGCAGTACTTC.

The V call is TRBV19, the J call TRBJ2-6, with 7 bases identical to TRBD1. V shed 4 bases and J 3 bases; nucleotides not matched to a gene: 3. The CDR3 consists of 15 residues. The V gene's germline CDR1 is LNHDA and CDR2 SQIVND (reference sequence). The CDR3 region has the DNA TGTGCCAGTAGTAGACAGGGTAGTGGGGCCAACGTCCTGACTTTC. Its protein is CASSRQGSGANVLTF.

This clone was counted once. The chain joins TRBV19 to TRBJ1-5; D gene ambiguous. CDR1 is LNHDA, CDR2 SQIVND, per germline (reference sequence). This CDR3 is 14 amino acids long. Trimming shortened V by 1 base and J by 2 bases, and 6 bases separated the two germline ends. CDR3 protein: CASSIGHRNQPQHF. CDR3 DNA sequence: TGTGCCAGTAGTATAGGACATCGCAATCAGCCCCAGCATTTT.

This chain links TRBV28 with TRBJ1-5; D is uncertain. Germline loops: CDR1 MDHEN, CDR2 SYDVKM. The CDR3 is made up of 12 amino acids. With 8 bases removed from V and 3 bases from J, the gap between germline ends came to 8 bases. Written as DNA, the CDR3 is TGTGCCAGCGCGGTCGCCAATCAGCCCCAGCATTTT. As protein: CASAVANQPQHF.

V is TRBV11-2 and J is TRBJ2-3; D remains unclear. CDR1 and CDR2 from the germline V gene are SGHAT and FQNNGV. V shed 5 bases and J shed 3 bases, with 3 bases lying between them. This CDR3 contains 11 residues. In DNA, the CDR3 is TGTGCCAGCAGCATAACAGATACGCAGTATTTT. Its protein product is CASSITDTQYF.

V is TRBV5-1 and J is TRBJ1-2, with 10 bases identical to TRBD1. The CDR3 is made up of 14 amino acids. Germline loops: CDR1 SGHRS, CDR2 YFSETQ. After removal of 2 bases from V and 6 bases from J, the junction contained 4 bases not matched to a gene. CDR3 sequence reads: CASSFRQGADGYTF. Here the CDR3 DNA reads TGCGCCAGCAGCTTTAGACAGGGGGCGGATGGCTACACCTTC. Combining the CDR3 with reference TRBV5-1 and TRBJ1-2 gives the whole variable domain KAGVTQTPRYLIKTRGQQVTLSCSPISGHRSVSWYQQTPGQGLQFLFEYFSETQRNKGNFPGRFSGRQFSNSRSEMNVSTLELGDSALYLCASSFRQGADGYTFGSGTRLTVV.

This rearrangement joins TRBV18 to TRBJ2-2; a possible D gene is TRBD1 (6 bases). Germline V gene data show CDR1 as KGHSH and CDR2 as LQKENI. CDR3 size: 16 residues. Trimming removed 0 bases at V and 4 bases at J, with 12 bases between. The CDR3 sequence is CASSPPGARSTGELFF. Written as DNA, the CDR3 is TGTGCCAGCTCACCACCGGGGGCGAGGTCCACCGGGGAGCTGTTTTTT.

The rearrangement uses TRBV5-6 and TRBJ2-1, with 10 bases lining up with TRBD1. CDR3 length equals 15 residues. Losses at the gene ends were 4 bases for V and 6 bases for J; bases not matched to a gene: 7. Per the germline V gene, CDR1 is SGHDT and CDR2 is YYEEEE. In DNA, the CDR3 is TGTGCCAGCAGCATCGGGACAGGGGCGATCAATGAGCAGTTCTTC. Translation: CASSIGTGAINEQFF.

The CDR3 nucleotides read TGCGCCAGCAGCCAAGATGAAACTCTATCGACTAGCGGGAGGGTGTACGAGCAGTACTTC. Protein sequence: CASSQDETLSTSGRVYEQYF. The chain has TRBV4-1 and TRBJ2-7; 14 nucleotides agree with TRBD2. The CDR3 contains 20 residues. The V gene end was trimmed by 0 bases and the J gene end by 4 bases; junction bases not matched to a gene: 14. Germline-derived CDR1 and CDR2 are MGHRA and YSYEKL.

V gene TRBV2 combines with J gene TRBJ2-1; 8 positions match TRBD1. The CDR3 has 13 amino acids. V lost 5 bases, J lost 13 bases, and 10 bases stayed unmatched. In germline, CDR1 is SNHLY, CDR2 FYNNEI. This CDR3 reads CASSPGQGSSQFF. CDR3 nucleotides: TGTGCCAGCAGTCCCGGACAGGGATCTTCACAGTTCTTC.

The sample holds a few counts of this clone. The chain carries TRBV5-1 and TRBJ2-7; 7 positions match TRBD1. CDR1 is SGHRS, CDR2 YFSETQ, per germline. Trimming took 2 bases from V and 7 from J; bases not matched to a gene: 9. The CDR3 sequence is 14 residues long. CDR3 coding DNA: TGCGCCAGCAGCTTCGGACAGGTCCCCGGGGAGCAGTACTTC. Amino acid sequence: CASSFGQVPGEQYF.

This clone was recorded only once. This sequence joins TRBV5-6 and TRBJ2-7; 7 bases are shared with TRBD1. V trimming: 0 bases; J trimming: 2 bases; junction bases outside the gene matches: 2. Looked up from germline, CDR1 is SGHDT and CDR2 is YYEEEE. CDR3 length: 14 residues. The CDR3 region is CASSLGQGAYEQYF. The CDR3 DNA is TGTGCCAGCAGCTTGGGCCAGGGGGCCTACGAGCAGTACTTC.

The table lists this clone with a count of one. The chain uses TRBV5-6 and TRBJ1-1; 7 nucleotides align to TRBD1. After removal of 4 bases from V and 8 bases from J, the junction contained 2 bases not matched to a gene. Germline V CDR1 and CDR2: SGHDT, YYEEEE. CDR3 length: 11 residues. The CDR3 region has the DNA TGTGCCAGCAGCGCGGACAGGGAAGCTTTCTTT. Translation gives CASSADREAFF. Looking up the rest from reference TRBV5-6 and TRBJ1-1 gives the full variable domain: DAGVTQSPTHLIKTRGQQVTLRCSPKSGHDTVSWYQQALGQGPQFIFQYYEEEERQRGNFPDRFSGHQFPNYSSELNVNALLLGDSALYLCASSADREAFFGQGTRLTVV.

V usage is TRBV30 and J usage is TRBJ1-5, with TRBD1 as a possible D gene (6 bases). Germline-derived CDR1 and CDR2 are GTSNPN and SVGIG (reference sequence). V was shortened by 2 bases and J by 0 bases, with 14 bases between the two germline ends. This CDR3 is 16 amino acids long. CDR3 sequence (DNA): TGTGCCTGGAGTACCACGACAGGTGGTAGCAATCAGCCCCAGCATTTT. Translated, it gives CAWSTTTGGSNQPQHF.

This chain links TRBV28 with TRBJ2-1, with D perhaps TRBD2 (6 bases). CDR3 length: 13 amino acids. V lost 4 bases and J lost 9, with 13 bases in between. Germline loops: CDR1 MDHEN, CDR2 SYDVKM. The CDR3 loop is CASSSGSVSEQFF. As DNA, the CDR3 is TGTGCCAGCAGTTCCGGGAGCGTTAGTGAGCAGTTCTTC. Combining the CDR3 with reference TRBV28 and TRBJ2-1 gives the whole variable domain DVKVTQSSRYLVKRTGEKVFLECVQDMDHENMFWYRQDPGLGLRLIYFSYDVKMKEKGDIPEGYSVSREKKERFSLILESASTNQTSMYLCASSSGSVSEQFFGPGTRLTVL.